Reported below is one T cell receptor beta chain. The record originates from a study of blood T cell repertoires in COVID-19. Overall study context: COVID-19 samples collected from the United States, Italy and Spain covered acute and convalescent phases. PBMCs, B-cell-depleted T cells, or T cells were the source of the cDNA or gDNA that made up the material.

This table comes from immunoSEQ multiplex PCR, and its TCRdb copy is limited to in-frame clones, with some not included. The data show about 200,000 clones, about 80% seen once. Recovered participants had two consecutive negative NP/OP PCR tests, healthcare professional clearance, or symptom resolution. With 1 base removed from V and 10 bases from J, the gap between germline ends came to 14 bases. CDR3 size: 14 residues. The germline V gene encodes CDR1 LGHDT and CDR2 YNNKEL (reference sequence). The rearrangement links TRBV3-1 (or the pseudogene TRBV3-2) to TRBJ2-1, with D possibly TRBD2 on 6 matching bases. The specimen sequenced was PBMCs or T cells enriched from blood (not recorded which). This sequence was found in a man in his forties who had recovered from COVID-19. The CDR3 sequence is CASSQGGSSGEQFF. Here the CDR3 DNA reads TGTGCCAGCAGCCAAGGGGGGAGTAGCGGAGAGCAGTTCTTC.